Included here is one T cell receptor (beta chain) sequence, with context. The CDR3 has 10 residues. V shed 10 bases and J shed 6 bases, with 9 bases lying between them. The germline CDR1 and CDR2 sequences are MNHEY and SVGAGI. The data are from a study of T-cell memory formation after mild COVID-19. TCRdb independently ran MiXCR on the 5' RACE reads; one entry per CDR3 protein. The sample shows a few hundred thousand distinct CDR3 sequences, 20% to 25% of them seen only once. The chain combines TRBV6-5 with TRBJ1-2; D is unclear. The source is an adult woman who had mild COVID-19 (a few samples of this study predate the infection). Cell type and time point are not known. The sample taken for sequencing was PBMCs or a T cell subset sorted from them (not recorded which). CDR3 in DNA: TGTGCCACGCATCGTGATGGCTACACCTTC. Its protein is CATHRDGYTF.